The entry that follows covers one T cell receptor beta chain sequence. The antigen remains undetermined. Unique molecular identifiers tagged the TCRbeta library. Via MiXCR, TCRdb re-called the PCR reads, giving one row per CDR3 protein. The table records around 700,000 distinct CDR3 sequences, less than 15% of them present only once. The data stem from a study of T-cell reconstitution after alpha-beta-depleted transplantation in children. The CDR3 extends over 18 amino acids. Trimming stripped 5 bases from V and 0 bases from J, with 20 bases between. Findings and caveats of the study: A year had passed since transplant, and T-cell counts and diversity by then came mostly from newly produced T cells. In some patients, recipient T cells and intrathymic progenitors surviving conditioning explained high day-60 diversity. In patients about two months after transplant, alpha-beta T cells reportedly arose from several hundred expanded graft clones.

The rearrangement links TRBV12-3 or TRBV12-4 to TRBJ1-5, with D possibly being TRBD1 (5 bases). This TCR came from a girl aged 2-10 years with congenital amegakaryocytic thrombocytopenia, due to receive a stem cell transplant. The sample consisted of PBMCs, taken before TCRalphabeta/CD19-depleted stem cell transplant. The CDR3 sequence is CASSLGRYSDYSNQPQHF. The CDR3 bases are TGTGCCAGCAGTCTGGGGCGATACTCAGACTATAGCAATCAGCCCCAGCATTTT.